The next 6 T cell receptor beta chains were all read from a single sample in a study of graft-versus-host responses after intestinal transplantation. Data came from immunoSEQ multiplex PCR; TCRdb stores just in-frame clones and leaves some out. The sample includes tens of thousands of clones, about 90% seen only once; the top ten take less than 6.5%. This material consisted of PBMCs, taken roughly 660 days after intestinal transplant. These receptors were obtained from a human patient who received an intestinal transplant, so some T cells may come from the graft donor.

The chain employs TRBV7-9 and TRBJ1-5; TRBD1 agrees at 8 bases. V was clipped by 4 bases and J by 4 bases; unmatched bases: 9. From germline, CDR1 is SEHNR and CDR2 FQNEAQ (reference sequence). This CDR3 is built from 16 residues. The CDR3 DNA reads TGTGCCAGCAGCTCCACCTCAGGGGGCTCGAATCAGCCCCAGCATTTT. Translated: CASSSTSGGSNQPQHF.

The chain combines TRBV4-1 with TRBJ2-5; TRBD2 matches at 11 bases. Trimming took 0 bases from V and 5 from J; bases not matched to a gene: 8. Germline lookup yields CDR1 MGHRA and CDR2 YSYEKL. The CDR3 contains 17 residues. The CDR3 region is CASSQDLASGGRETQYF. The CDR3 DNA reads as TGCGCCAGCAGCCAAGATCTTGCTAGCGGGGGGAGGGAGACCCAGTACTTC.

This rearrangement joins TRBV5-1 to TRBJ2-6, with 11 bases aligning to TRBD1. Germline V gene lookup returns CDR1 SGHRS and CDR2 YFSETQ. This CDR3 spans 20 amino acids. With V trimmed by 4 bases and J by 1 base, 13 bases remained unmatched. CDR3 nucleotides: TGCGCCAGCAGCCCCTTGCCAACGGGACAGGGGGTTTCTGGGGCCAACGTCCTGACTTTC. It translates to CASSPLPTGQGVSGANVLTF.

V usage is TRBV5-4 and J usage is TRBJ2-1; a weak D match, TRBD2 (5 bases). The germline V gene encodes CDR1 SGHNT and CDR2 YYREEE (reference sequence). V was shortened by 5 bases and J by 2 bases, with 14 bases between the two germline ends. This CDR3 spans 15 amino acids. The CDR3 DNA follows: TGTGCCAGCAGTCCCGCCGGGGTAGCCTACAATGAGCAGTTCTTC. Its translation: CASSPAGVAYNEQFF.

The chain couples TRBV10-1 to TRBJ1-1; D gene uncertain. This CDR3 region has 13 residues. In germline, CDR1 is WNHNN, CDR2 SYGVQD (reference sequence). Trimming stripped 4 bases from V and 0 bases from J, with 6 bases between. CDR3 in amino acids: CASSGHLNTEAFF. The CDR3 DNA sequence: TGCGCCAGCAGTGGACATTTGAACACTGAAGCTTTCTTT.

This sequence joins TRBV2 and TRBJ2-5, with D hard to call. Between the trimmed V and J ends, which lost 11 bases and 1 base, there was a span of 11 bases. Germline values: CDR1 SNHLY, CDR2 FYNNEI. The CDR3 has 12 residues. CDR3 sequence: CASRISQETQYF. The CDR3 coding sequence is TGTGCCTCCAGAATATCCCAAGAGACCCAGTACTTC.